These T cell receptor beta chains were read from a single sample in a study of T cells after yellow fever vaccination. TCRdb re-called the 5' RACE reads through MiXCR, storing one row per CDR3 protein. This table holds hundreds of thousands of distinct CDR3 sequences, around 13% found once. Sample: CD4+ T cells sorted from PBMCs, taken 15 days after the yellow fever booster vaccination. The source of these receptors is a man in his late teens or twenties who received the YFV17D yellow fever vaccine. The CDR3 runs from the conserved cysteine through the conserved F or W. A D gene is named only where the DNA matches it firmly. Part of the rows lack a size; the others show once, few, many or a class for expanded clones.

v_call: TRBV6-5; j_call: TRBJ2-3; clone_size: few; d_call: TRBD2; cdr3_nt: TGTGCCAGCAGTTACAGTCTAGCGGGAGGCACAGATACGCAGTATTTT; cdr3_aa: CASSYSLAGGTDTQYF
v_call: TRBV7-2; j_call: TRBJ2-3; clone_size: NA; d_call: NA; cdr3_nt: TGTGCCAGCAGCCGGGCCGCGCGCACAGATACGCAGTATTTT; cdr3_aa: CASSRAARTDTQYF
v_call: TRBV4-2; j_call: TRBJ2-5; clone_size: few; d_call: NA; cdr3_nt: TGTGCCAGCAGTCGTAAGGTAACGGGGGAACAAGAGACCCAGTACTTC; cdr3_aa: CASSRKVTGEQETQYF
v_call: TRBV7-2; j_call: TRBJ2-3; clone_size: few; d_call: NA; cdr3_nt: TGTGCCAGCACATCTTTGTGGGGGGACGGGACCGGGACCCTAACGCAGTATTTT; cdr3_aa: CASTSLWGDGTGTLTQYF
v_call: TRBV12-3/TRBV12-4; j_call: TRBJ2-4; clone_size: NA; d_call: TRBD2; cdr3_nt: TGTGCCAGCAGTTTAGGCCTGGCGGGGGGGCACATTCAGTACTTC; cdr3_aa: CASSLGLAGGHIQYF
v_call: TRBV6-5; j_call: TRBJ1-1; clone_size: NA; d_call: NA; cdr3_nt: TGTGCCAGCCCCCCCCAGGGCATGAACACTGAAGCTTTCTTT; cdr3_aa: CASPPQGMNTEAFF
v_call: TRBV29-1; j_call: TRBJ1-1; clone_size: NA; d_call: NA; cdr3_nt: TGCAGCGTCACAGACGGAGGGGCTGAAGCTTTCTTT; cdr3_aa: CSVTDGGAEAFF
v_call: TRBV4-2; j_call: TRBJ1-2; clone_size: few; d_call: TRBD1; cdr3_nt: TGTGCCAGCAGCCAAGCTCCAACGGGGCAGGGGGACTATGGCTACACCTTC; cdr3_aa: CASSQAPTGQGDYGYTF
v_call: TRBV29-1; j_call: TRBJ2-4; clone_size: NA; d_call: NA; cdr3_nt: TGCAGCGCACGATCGCAGGGGGGCGCGGGGAGGATTCAGTACTTC; cdr3_aa: CSARSQGGAGRIQYF
v_call: TRBV7-2; j_call: TRBJ2-4; clone_size: NA; d_call: TRBD2; cdr3_nt: TGTGCCAGCAGCTTAATGAGGACTAGCCTTTGGGCCAAAAACATTCAGTACTTC; cdr3_aa: CASSLMRTSLWAKNIQYF
v_call: TRBV20-1; j_call: TRBJ2-5; clone_size: NA; d_call: TRBD2; cdr3_nt: TGCAGTGCTTCCCGGGTAGCGGGGGACCAAGAGACCCAGTACTTC; cdr3_aa: CSASRVAGDQETQYF
v_call: TRBV5-6; j_call: TRBJ1-5; clone_size: NA; d_call: NA; cdr3_nt: TGTGCCAGCAGCTTAGGTAGTCATACTCAGCCCCAGCATTTT; cdr3_aa: CASSLGSHTQPQHF
v_call: TRBV9; j_call: TRBJ2-2; clone_size: few; d_call: TRBD1; cdr3_nt: TGTGCCAGCAGCCCCTCCGGGACAGGGATCACCGGGGAGCTGTTTTTT; cdr3_aa: CASSPSGTGITGELFF
v_call: TRBV18; j_call: TRBJ1-4; clone_size: few; d_call: NA; cdr3_nt: TGTGCCAGCTCAGGCACAGGGCCGGCTAATGAAAAACTGTTTTTT; cdr3_aa: CASSGTGPANEKLFF
v_call: TRBV5-1; j_call: TRBJ2-5; clone_size: few; d_call: NA; cdr3_nt: TGCGCCAGCAGGGCCCGGGGGCAGGTCCAAGAGACCCAGTACTTC; cdr3_aa: CASRARGQVQETQYF
v_call: TRBV27; j_call: TRBJ2-1; clone_size: NA; d_call: TRBD1; cdr3_nt: TGTGCCAGCAGTCAGAAGTCCGGGACAGGGGTACATGAGCAGTTCTTC; cdr3_aa: CASSQKSGTGVHEQFF
v_call: TRBV4-2; j_call: TRBJ1-4; clone_size: NA; d_call: NA; cdr3_nt: TGTGCCAGCAGCCGGAACGCTCAGGGGTCTCCTAATGAAAAACTGTTTTTT; cdr3_aa: CASSRNAQGSPNEKLFF
v_call: TRBV7-2; j_call: TRBJ1-2; clone_size: NA; d_call: NA; cdr3_nt: TGTGCCAGCAGCCCTCAGAACGTCCTCCGGGGCTACACCTTC; cdr3_aa: CASSPQNVLRGYTF
v_call: TRBV27; j_call: TRBJ1-5; clone_size: NA; d_call: NA; cdr3_nt: TGTGCCAGCAGCTCGTCCGTCAATCATCCCCAGCATTTT; cdr3_aa: CASSSSVNHPQHF
v_call: TRBV20-1; j_call: TRBJ2-3; clone_size: NA; d_call: TRBD2; cdr3_nt: TGCAGTCCAAGCGGGGGGGCGCGGGGCACAGATACGCAGTATTTT; cdr3_aa: CSPSGGARGTDTQYF